The present T cell receptor (beta chain) was sequenced within a study of T cells in Graves' hyperthyroidism and ophthalmopathy. The source material, RNA transcripts, was used to amplify TCR beta CDR3 regions. A set of HTBI primers served as the primers for a first-round RT-PCR of the TCR CDR3. One entry per CDR3 protein results from TCRdb running MiXCR on the multiplex PCR reads. The profile shows hundreds of thousands of distinct CDR3 sequences, roughly 40% of them singletons. This clonotype was counted many times. Its antigen is currently unknown. Study-level results: Ophthalmopathy prediction by the model preceded onset by a median about 6.3 months. Peripheral blood also featured most of the thyroid clonotypes expanded above 0.001.

Trimming removed 0 bases from V and 7 bases from J, with 15 bases in between. Looked up from germline, CDR1 is SQVTM and CDR2 is ANQGSEA. The CDR3 covers 14 residues. Stable disease denoted Graves' hyperthyroidism without ophthalmopathy progression within 18 months. The sample taken for sequencing was blood. This sequence joins TRBV29-1 and TRBJ1-2; no clear D gene. The TCR was taken from a man aged 18-30 years with Graves' hyperthyroidism. CDR3 bases: TGCAGCGTTGAAGATTCTAGGGAACTGGGTGGCTACACCTTC. It translates to CSVEDSRELGGYTF.